What follows are 30 T cell receptor beta chains derived from one specimen sequenced in a study of blood T cell repertoires in COVID-19 (dated by TCRdb to the early 2020s). Libraries were constructed by the immunoSEQ multiplex PCR assay. TCRdb provides this immuneACCESS table in a form limited to in-frame rearrangements. Some clones are lacking; in checked studies, under half of them reflect an unresolved V gene, and why the rest are absent is not known. The sample table records under 350,000 clones; about 83% of these occur just once. The leading ten clones occupy more than 8% of the sample. Sequenced material: peripheral blood. The receptors originated from a woman between 45 and 60 years old who had recovered from COVID-19.

This sequence joins TRBV30 and TRBJ2-7; tentatively, D is TRBD2 (5 bases). The germline gives CDR1 GTSNPN, CDR2 SVGIG (reference sequence). CDR3 length: 11 amino acids. V gave up 3 bases and J gave up 6 bases, with 9 bases separating them. The CDR3 sequence is CAWRRGFEQYF. CDR3 bases: TGTGCCTGGAGAAGAGGGTTCGAGCAGTACTTC.

This chain links TRBV27 with TRBJ2-1, with 7 bases fitting TRBD2. The CDR3 consists of 14 residues. Per germline, CDR1 MNHEY and CDR2 SMNVEV (reference sequence). The J segment lost 8 bases and the V segment lost 8 bases, leaving 12 bases of the junction unmatched. The CDR3, as DNA: TGTGCCAGCCGGCGGGAGCAAGTAGGATATGAGCAGTTCTTC. This gives the protein CASRREQVGYEQFF.

V is TRBV12-3 or TRBV12-4 and J is TRBJ1-1; D may be TRBD1 (5 bases). V was clipped by 8 bases and J by 9 bases, with 19 bases between them. This CDR3 is built from 13 residues. The CDR3 DNA follows: TGTGCCAGCCGCGGGGGGACGGATGATAAAGCTTTCTTT. This gives the protein CASRGGTDDKAFF.

The CDR3, as DNA: TGTGCCAGCAGTTACTCCAGGAGGGCACGCACTGAAGCTTTCTTT. Its protein is CASSYSRRARTEAFF. The chain joins TRBV6-2 or TRBV6-3 to TRBJ1-1; D gene uncertain. V was cut by 0 bases and J by 4 bases, with 12 bases left in between. The CDR3 runs to 15 residues. Germline CDR1 MNHEY, CDR2 SVGEGT.

This chain connects TRBV5-4 to TRBJ1-3; 9 nucleotides line up with TRBD1. The CDR3 totals 17 residues. V shed 4 bases, J shed 0 bases, and the junction held 8 bases outside the gene matches. CDR1 is SGHNT, CDR2 YYREEE, per germline (reference sequence). The CDR3: CASSPRQGGNSGNTIYF. CDR3 bases: TGTGCCAGCAGCCCTCGACAGGGGGGCAACTCTGGAAACACCATATATTTT.

V usage is TRBV27 and J usage is TRBJ2-1, with D possibly TRBD1 on 6 matching bases. Germline V gene data show CDR1 as MNHEY and CDR2 as SMNVEV (reference sequence). This CDR3 is built from 14 residues. With 2 bases removed from V and 8 bases from J, the gap between germline ends came to 13 bases. The CDR3 nucleotides are TGTGCCAGCAGTTTAATGGGGGCAGGGGATGAGCAGTTCTTC. Its protein product is CASSLMGAGDEQFF.

This chain links TRBV27 with TRBJ1-1, with TRBD1 as a possible D gene (5 bases). The germline V gene encodes CDR1 MNHEY and CDR2 SMNVEV (reference sequence). Deletions cut 8 bases from V and 9 bases from J, with 16 bases between. CDR3 length: 12 amino acids. CDR3 nucleotide sequence: TGTGCCAGCTCCCCCTGGGGCGGAAAAGCTTTCTTT. Translating it yields CASSPWGGKAFF.

The CDR3 DNA sequence: TGTGCCAGCAGCCGGGCCCTCTCAGGGTCAGATACGCAGTATTTT. Protein sequence: CASSRALSGSDTQYF. The chain links TRBV5-5 to TRBJ2-3; weak D call: TRBD1 (5 bases). Trimming removed 4 bases from V and 4 bases from J, with 16 bases in between. The CDR3 length is 15 residues. CDR1 is SGHKS, CDR2 YYEKEE, per germline (reference sequence).

This sequence joins TRBV5-4 and TRBJ2-7; 10 bases are shared with TRBD1. Looked up from germline, CDR1 is SGHNT and CDR2 is YYREEE (reference sequence). Trimming took 3 bases from V and 2 from J; bases not matched to a gene: 2. The CDR3 is 14 amino acids. CDR3 nucleotide sequence: TGTGCCAGCAGCTGGGACAGGGGAACCTACGAGCAGTACTTC. Encoded protein: CASSWDRGTYEQYF.

About this clone itself: This same CDR3 is encoded by further DNA sequences in the sample. This sequence joins TRBV18 and TRBJ1-2; D unclear. CDR1 and CDR2 (germline): KGHSH, LQKENI. The CDR3 consists of 14 residues. Trimming left V 0 bases short and J 0 bases short, with 5 bases between. CDR3 region: CASSPPSANYGYTF. CDR3 DNA sequence: TGTGCCAGCTCACCACCATCGGCTAACTATGGCTACACCTTC.

The chain joins TRBV18 to TRBJ1-4; D is ambiguous. Germline lookup yields CDR1 KGHSH and CDR2 LQKENI. This CDR3 region has 14 residues. The germline V and J ends were trimmed by 3 bases and 7 bases, with 12 bases remaining between them. CDR3 DNA: TGTGCCAGCTCACCGGGCTCAGGTGGTGAAAAACTGTTTTTT. Residues: CASSPGSGGEKLFF.

For the CDR3, the DNA is TGTGCCAGCAAACCTGACAGTCCCAATGAGCAGTTCTTC. It codes for CASKPDSPNEQFF. The J gene is TRBJ2-1, the V gene TRBV2; D is perhaps TRBD1 (5 bases). The CDR3 covers 13 residues. CDR1 and CDR2 from the germline V gene are SNHLY and FYNNEI. Between the trimmed V and J ends, which lost 7 bases and 6 bases, there was a span of 13 bases.

This clone is a singleton in its sample. The chain recombines TRBV13 with TRBJ1-2, with D uncertain. Germline assignment: CDR1 PRHDT and CDR2 FYEKMQ (reference sequence). V lost 7 bases to trimming and J lost 7 bases, with 19 bases between them. This CDR3 is built from 14 residues. The DNA of the CDR3 is TGTGCCAGCAACAGCTTGGTCGGGAAGCGTGGCTACACCTTC. It yields the protein CASNSLVGKRGYTF.

The chain is built from TRBV5-1 and TRBJ2-5; TRBD2 aligns across 7 bases. V dropped 4 bases and J dropped 12; count of bases not matched to a gene: 3. This CDR3 contains 10 residues. The germline V gene encodes CDR1 SGHRS and CDR2 YFSETQ. This CDR3 is CASSPRGEYF. Here the CDR3 DNA reads TGCGCCAGCAGCCCCCGGGGGGAGTACTTC. Together with reference TRBV5-1 and TRBJ2-5, the CDR3 gives the full variable domain: KAGVTQTPRYLIKTRGQQVTLSCSPISGHRSVSWYQQTPGQGLQFLFEYFSETQRNKGNFPGRFSGRQFSNSRSEMNVSTLELGDSALYLCASSPRGEYFGPGTRLLVL.

This chain joins TRBV6-5 and TRBJ2-1; 9 bases map to TRBD2. The V and J ends lost 4 bases and 0 bases, in that order; junction bases with no gene match: 4. Germline-derived CDR1 and CDR2 are MNHEY and SVGAGI. The CDR3 length is 16 residues. This chain's CDR3 is CASSSLAGHSYNEQFF. CDR3 nucleotide sequence: TGTGCCAGCAGTTCGCTAGCGGGACACTCCTACAATGAGCAGTTCTTC.

The chain has TRBV18 and TRBJ2-5; 12 bases agree with TRBD1. The germline V gene has CDR1 KGHSH and CDR2 LQKENI. V dropped 3 bases and J dropped 5; count of bases not matched to a gene: 1. This CDR3 region has 14 residues. For the CDR3, the DNA is TGTGCCAGCTCACCGGGACAGGGGGCTGAGACCCAGTACTTC. Its translation: CASSPGQGAETQYF.

J is TRBJ1-1 and V is TRBV9, with TRBD1 as a possible D gene (5 bases). The germline V and J ends were trimmed by 3 bases and 1 base, with 7 bases remaining between them. The CDR3 consists of 13 residues. Germline values: CDR1 SGDLS, CDR2 YYNGEE. Here the CDR3 reads CASSADRNTEAFF. The CDR3 DNA is TGTGCCAGCAGCGCCGACAGGAACACTGAAGCTTTCTTT.

The rearrangement joins TRBV4-2 to TRBJ2-1; maybe TRBD2 (6 bases). The CDR3 length is 16 residues. Trimming cost V 0 bases and J 3 bases, with 12 bases left between them. Germline CDR1 is LGHNA and CDR2 is YNFKEQ. CDR3 in amino acids: CASSQDQGLNYNEQFF. The DNA for the CDR3 is TGTGCCAGCAGCCAAGATCAGGGACTGAACTACAATGAGCAGTTCTTC.

This chain connects TRBV7-2 to TRBJ2-7, with D possibly matching TRBD1 (6 bases). Trimming left V 3 bases short and J 5 bases short, with 14 bases between. CDR1 and CDR2 from the germline V gene are SGHTA and FQGNSA. This CDR3 spans 14 amino acids. CDR3 sequence (DNA): TGTGCCAGCAGCTTGCAGGGGCCGGTAGACGAGCAGTACTTC. It translates to CASSLQGPVDEQYF.

The chain employs TRBV28 and TRBJ1-2; D might be TRBD1 (5 bases). CDR3 length equals 15 residues. V gave up 4 bases and J gave up 8 bases, with 20 bases separating them. Germline V gene data show CDR1 as MDHEN and CDR2 as SYDVKM. DNA of the CDR3: TGTGCCAGCAGTTCTTACCTCAAGCTCCAGGGCGGCTACACCTTC. It yields the protein CASSSYLKLQGGYTF.

The rearrangement joins TRBV28 to TRBJ2-7; TRBD1 matches 11 bases. This CDR3 has 15 amino acids. Germline loops: CDR1 MDHEN, CDR2 SYDVKM. Trimming cost V 4 bases and J 1 base; bases outside gene matches: 3. CDR3 bases: TGTGCCAGCAGTTCCGGACAGGGGGCTTCCTACGAGCAGTACTTC. Protein sequence: CASSSGQGASYEQYF.

This clone was found once. This chain joins TRBV7-8 and TRBJ2-5; TRBD2 aligns across 7 bases. CDR1 is SGHVS and CDR2 is FQNEAQ in the germline V gene. The V and J ends lost 2 bases and 2 bases, in that order; junction bases with no gene match: 2. The CDR3 length is 14 residues. CDR3 sequence reads: CASSLLAEQETQYF. CDR3 DNA: TGTGCCAGCAGCTTACTAGCGGAACAAGAGACCCAGTACTTC.

This clone was counted a single time. The chain recombines TRBV14 with TRBJ1-2; weak D call: TRBD1 (5 bases). From germline, CDR1 is SGHDN and CDR2 FVKESK. Deletions cut 1 base from V and 8 bases from J, with 17 bases between. The CDR3 consists of 15 residues. The DNA of the CDR3 is TGTGCCAGCAGCCAAGCGGGGGTTACGTCATTCGGCTACACCTTC. The encoded protein is CASSQAGVTSFGYTF.

The chain is built from TRBV24-1 and TRBJ2-1; 16 nucleotides agree with TRBD2. The CDR3 consists of 18 residues. V dropped 2 bases and J dropped 8; count of bases not matched to a gene: 8. Germline V lookup: CDR1 KGHDR, CDR2 SFDVKD. Here the CDR3 reads CATSDSLGLAGGRYEQFF. CDR3 nucleotides: TGTGCCACCAGTGATTCCCTGGGACTAGCGGGGGGGAGGTATGAGCAGTTCTTC.

The rearrangement links TRBV4-2 to TRBJ1-6; 7 positions agree with TRBD1. Germline values: CDR1 LGHNA, CDR2 YNFKEQ. V shed 0 bases, J shed 0 bases, and the junction held 8 bases outside the gene matches. The CDR3 consists of 19 residues. This chain's CDR3 is CASSQENRGLSSYNSPLHF. As DNA, the CDR3 is TGTGCCAGCAGCCAAGAGAACAGGGGACTCAGCTCCTATAATTCACCCCTCCACTTT.

This clone occurred a few times. V is TRBV5-8 and J is TRBJ2-3, with TRBD2 matching over 11 bases. CDR1 is SGHTS and CDR2 is YDEGEE in the germline V gene. The V segment lost 4 bases and the J segment 5 bases; nucleotides outside the gene matches: 9. The CDR3 is made up of 16 amino acids. Here the CDR3 reads CASSPRLAGRVDTQYF. DNA of the CDR3: TGTGCCAGCAGCCCCCGACTAGCGGGACGTGTAGATACGCAGTATTTT.

This sequence joins TRBV27 and TRBJ2-2; 10 bases match TRBD1. This CDR3 has 16 amino acids. Germline CDR1 is MNHEY and CDR2 is SMNVEV (reference sequence). V was clipped by 6 bases and J by 5 bases; unmatched bases: 9. CDR3 sequence reads: CASSTTGTGVTGELFF. The CDR3 DNA reads TGTGCCAGCAGCACCACGGGGACAGGGGTAACCGGGGAGCTGTTTTTT.

This clone was seen only once. The J gene is TRBJ1-1, the V gene TRBV7-2; 9 bases agree with TRBD1. The CDR3 loop spans 16 amino acids. Per the germline V gene, CDR1 is SGHTA and CDR2 is FQGNSA. Trimming took 4 bases from V and 1 from J; bases not matched to a gene: 7. The CDR3, as DNA: TGTGCCAGCAGCTCTCGGGACAGGGATACGAACACTGAAGCTTTCTTT. Residues: CASSSRDRDTNTEAFF. The full variable domain, rest sourced from reference TRBV7-2 and TRBJ1-1, is GAGVSQSPSNKVTEKGKDVELRCDPISGHTALYWYRQSLGQGLEFLIYFQGNSAPDKSGLPSDRFSAERTGGSVSTLTIQRTQQEDSAVYLCASSSRDRDTNTEAFFGQGTRLTVV.

The chain joins TRBV5-6 to TRBJ2-2; TRBD1 might be the D (5 bases). V lost 0 bases and J 0 bases, leaving 6 bases between the germline ends. Per germline, CDR1 SGHDT and CDR2 YYEEEE. The length of the CDR3 is 15 residues. CDR3 DNA: TGTGCCAGCAGCTTGGAGGGGACGAACACCGGGGAGCTGTTTTTT. Protein product: CASSLEGTNTGELFF.

The chain is built from TRBV18 and TRBJ2-7; 8 bases line up with TRBD1. Losses at the gene ends were 1 base for V and 6 bases for J; bases not matched to a gene: 5. The CDR3 covers 14 residues. The germline V gene encodes CDR1 KGHSH and CDR2 LQKENI. As DNA, the CDR3 is TGTGCCAGCTCACCACAGGTCAGGGGGCGCGAGCAGTACTTC. Translated, it gives CASSPQVRGREQYF.